This T cell receptor (beta chain) was sequenced in a study of blood T cell repertoires in COVID-19. In the study overall: Researchers got acute and convalescent COVID-19 samples from the United States, Italy and Spain. Sample material is recorded as cDNA or gDNA derived from T cells, B-cell-depleted T cells, or PBMCs.

Germline lookup yields CDR1 SGHNT and CDR2 YYREEE (reference sequence). V shed 3 bases and J shed 4 bases, with 13 bases lying between them. The CDR3 is made up of 14 amino acids. Under the authors' procedure: Estimation of nucleated cell counts relied on the amplification of reference gene primers. The assay was immunoSEQ multiplex PCR, and TCRdb's table has in-frame clones only and misses some. Clonal size and the V and J genes are those of that table, whereas D and trimming came from the DNA. This table holds around 300,000 clones, around 86% found once. This clonotype was obtained from a man aged 50 or older with acute or convalescent COVID-19. The chain combines TRBV5-4 with TRBJ1-1; a possible D gene is TRBD1 (6 bases). Sequenced: peripheral blood. The chain's CDR3 is CASSYSGDTTEAFF. CDR3 sequence (DNA): TGTGCCAGCAGCTATTCCGGGGACACCACTGAAGCTTTCTTT. Variable domain in full (rest from reference TRBV5-4 and TRBJ1-1): ETGVTQSPTHLIKTRGQQVTLRCSSQSGHNTVSWYQQALGQGPQFIFQYYREEENGRGNFPPRFSGLQFPNYSSELNVNALELDDSALYLCASSYSGDTTEAFFGQGTRLTVV.